These 28 T cell receptor beta chains came from one sample sequenced in a study of vaccination and CD4 T cells after COVID-19. These TCRs are of unknown antigen specificity. This sample's treatment: approximately 10-day PBMC culture with coronavirus spike peptide pools or control peptides (ViraFEST assay). The collection of CD4+ T cells from the unexposed donor took place before the COVID-19 pandemic (2011-2018). The assay that was used to sequence DNA from cultured CD4+ T cells was the Oncomine TCR Beta short-read assay. Via MiXCR, TCRdb re-called the PCR reads, giving one row per CDR3 protein. Among about 8,900 distinct CDR3 sequences listed, roughly 42% were seen once. Sequenced material: CD4+ T cells from blood, cultured in vitro. The source is a human donor in good health.

The rearrangement links TRBV7-8 to TRBJ2-5; 12 bases align to TRBD2. The germline V gene has CDR1 SGHVS and CDR2 FQNEAQ. The J segment lost 5 bases and the V segment lost 1 base, leaving 8 bases of the junction unmatched. The CDR3 runs 17 residues. This CDR3 is CASSLGELAGGPETQYF. In DNA, the CDR3 is TGTGCCAGCAGCTTAGGGGAGCTAGCGGGAGGGCCGGAGACCCAGTACTTC. Complete variable domain (other parts from reference TRBV7-8 and TRBJ2-5): GAGVSQSPRYKVAKRGQDVALRCDPISGHVSLFWYQQALGQGPEFLTYFQNEAQLDKSGLPSDRFFAERPEGSVSTLKIQRTQQEDSAVYLCASSLGELAGGPETQYFGPGTRLLVL.

This clonotype was seen more than once but under ten times. The chain recombines TRBV10-2 with TRBJ1-1; possibly TRBD1 for D (5 bases). Per the germline V gene, CDR1 is WSHSY and CDR2 is SAAADI. V was clipped by 6 bases and J by 6 bases, with 17 bases between them. The CDR3 runs to 14 residues. This CDR3 is CASRGDWGFPEAFF. CDR3 nucleotides: TGCGCCAGCAGGGGGGATTGGGGGTTCCCTGAAGCTTTCTTT.

The DNA for the CDR3 is TGTGCCTGTCCAGGGAAGGTGAACTATGGCTACACCTTC. Protein sequence: CACPGKVNYGYTF. The V gene is TRBV30, the J gene TRBJ1-2, with a possible D match to TRBD1 (5 bases). V shed 6 bases and J shed 2 bases, with 13 bases lying between them. This CDR3 has 13 amino acids. The germline CDR1 and CDR2 sequences are GTSNPN and SVGIG (reference sequence). The full variable domain, its missing parts supplied by reference TRBV30 and TRBJ1-2, is SQTIHQWPATLVQPVGSPLSLECTVEGTSNPNLYWYRQAAGRGLQLLFYSVGIGQISSEVPQNLSASRPQDRQFILSSKKLLLSDSGFYLCACPGKVNYGYTFGSGTRLTVV.

The chain is built from TRBV5-3 and TRBJ2-4; the D is unclear. TRBV5-3 is an ORF, with its function uncertain. V shed 4 bases and J shed 0 bases, with 11 bases lying between them. The CDR3 sequence is 15 residues long. CDR3 nucleotides: TGTGCCAGAAGCCTCCGGGCCCGAGCCAAAAACATTCAGTACTTC. Translated: CARSLRARAKNIQYF.

J is TRBJ1-5 and V is TRBV6-2 or TRBV6-3, with 9 bases fitting TRBD1. This CDR3 contains 15 residues. CDR1 and CDR2 from the germline V gene are MNHEY and SVGEGT. The ends lost 5 bases at V and 3 bases at J; junction bases unmatched: 5. The CDR3 protein is CASSTGQGDNQPQHF. In nucleotides, the CDR3 is TGTGCCAGCAGTACGGGACAGGGTGACAATCAGCCCCAGCATTTT.

This clonotype was counted a few times. The CDR3 loop is CASSSTPGTLETQYF. The CDR3 nucleotides are TGTGCCAGCAGTTCCACCCCAGGGACGCTCGAGACCCAGTACTTC. This chain uses TRBV7-2 with TRBJ2-5, with D perhaps given as TRBD1 or TRBD2 (5 bases each). This CDR3 is 15 amino acids long. Trimming pared 6 bases from V and 5 bases from J, leaving 19 bases between. Germline lookup yields CDR1 SGHTA and CDR2 FQGNSA. Using reference TRBV7-2 and TRBJ2-5 for the parts outside the CDR3, the full variable domain is GAGVSQSPSNKVTEKGKDVELRCDPISGHTALYWYRQSLGQGLEFLIYFQGNSAPDKSGLPSDRFSAERTGGSVSTLTIQRTQQEDSAVYLCASSSTPGTLETQYFGPGTRLLVL.

This clonotype was seen a handful of times. V gene TRBV7-2 combines with J gene TRBJ1-1; D gene uncertain. This CDR3 region has 15 residues. Deletions cut 0 bases from V and 6 bases from J, with 14 bases between. Germline-derived CDR1 and CDR2 are SGHTA and FQGNSA. CDR3: CASSLAAGWRAEAFF. Here the CDR3 DNA reads TGTGCCAGCAGCTTAGCGGCGGGGTGGAGGGCTGAAGCTTTCTTT.

The chain is built from TRBV7-6 and TRBJ2-1; D uncertain. V was clipped by 1 base and J by 12 bases, with 7 bases between them. The CDR3 has 11 amino acids. The germline gives CDR1 SGHVS, CDR2 FNYEAQ. CDR3 residues: CASSLGVRQFF. The CDR3 nucleotides read TGTGCCAGCAGCTTAGGGGTGAGGCAGTTCTTC. Together with reference TRBV7-6 and TRBJ2-1, the CDR3 gives the full variable domain: GAGVSQSPRYKVTKRGQDVALRCDPISGHVSLYWYRQALGQGPEFLTYFNYEAQQDKSGLPNDRFSAERPEGSISTLTIQRTEQRDSAMYRCASSLGVRQFFGPGTRLTVL.

The rearrangement joins TRBV27 to TRBJ2-3, with a weak D call TRBD1 (5 bases). Trimming left V 5 bases short and J 1 base short, with 10 bases between. The CDR3 spans 14 residues. The germline V gene has CDR1 MNHEY and CDR2 SMNVEV (reference sequence). The CDR3 spells CASSDRPRTDTQYF. CDR3 DNA: TGTGCCAGCAGTGACAGACCCCGCACAGATACGCAGTATTTT.

The chain carries TRBV7-9 and TRBJ1-2; D gene ambiguous. The CDR3 totals 14 residues. Per the germline V gene, CDR1 is SEHNR and CDR2 is FQNEAQ (reference sequence). V was trimmed by 1 base and J by 2 bases, leaving 8 bases between them. The CDR3 DNA reads TGTGCCAGCAGCTTAGGGCCGACCAACTATGGCTACACCTTC. Amino acids: CASSLGPTNYGYTF.

This sequence joins TRBV6-1 and TRBJ2-1; 12 bases align to TRBD2. Losses at the gene ends were 6 bases for V and 3 bases for J; bases not matched to a gene: 9. CDR1 and CDR2 (germline): MNHNS, SASEGT. The CDR3 runs to 17 residues. The chain's CDR3 is CASSDQGLAGIYNEQFF. The DNA for the CDR3 is TGTGCCAGCAGCGACCAAGGACTAGCGGGGATCTACAATGAGCAGTTCTTC.

A remark on this clonotype: Germline and junction disagree at one end, which may indicate a read error. The rearrangement uses TRBV20-1 and TRBJ1-2; 9 bases agree with TRBD1. This CDR3 comprises 15 residues. Per germline, CDR1 DFQATT and CDR2 SNEGSKA (reference sequence). The CDR3 sequence is CSARDQTGGVYGYTF. CDR3 sequence (DNA): TGCAGTGCGAGAGACCAAACAGGGGGCGTCTATGGCTACACCTTC.

The V call is TRBV28, the J call TRBJ1-2, with 7 bases matching TRBD1. The CDR3 covers 13 residues. The trim removed 3 bases at V and 4 bases at J, leaving 2 bases unmatched. Germline values: CDR1 MDHEN, CDR2 SYDVKM. The CDR3 nucleotides read TGTGCCAGCAGTTTCAGGGGGGGCTATGGCTACACCTTC. Translating gives CASSFRGGYGYTF.

The chain combines TRBV6-1 with TRBJ2-7; D possibly corresponds to TRBD2 (6 bases). Germline values: CDR1 MNHNS, CDR2 SASEGT. The CDR3 is 13 residues long. Trimming took 6 bases from V and 0 from J, leaving 9 bases between them. The CDR3 sequence: CASSRTISYEQYF. The CDR3 DNA sequence: TGTGCCAGCAGCCGGACTATCTCCTACGAGCAGTACTTC.

This clonotype has only a few counts. The CDR3 coding sequence is TGTGCCAGCAGTGTCCTAACTCTGACACGTCCCGCTGCTAACTATGGCTACACCTTC. Residues: CASSVLTLTRPAANYGYTF. The chain employs TRBV2 and TRBJ1-2; D remains ambiguous. V was trimmed by 4 bases and J by 0 bases, leaving 24 bases between them. This CDR3 has 19 amino acids. Germline lookup yields CDR1 SNHLY and CDR2 FYNNEI.

The gene calls are TRBV20-1 and TRBJ2-3, with unresolved D. Per the germline V gene, CDR1 is DFQATT and CDR2 is SNEGSKA (reference sequence). The length of the CDR3 is 12 residues. Trimming removed 3 bases from V and 10 bases from J, with 14 bases in between. CDR3 sequence reads: CSASIPRDAQYF. CDR3 coding DNA: TGCAGTGCTAGCATCCCTCGAGACGCGCAGTATTTT.

This clonotype was seen once. The rearrangement joins TRBV7-2 to TRBJ2-3; perhaps TRBD1 as D (6 bases). The CDR3 length is 13 residues. CDR1 SGHTA and CDR2 FQGNSA come from the germline V gene. Trimming took 6 bases from V and 4 from J, leaving 11 bases between them. The CDR3 here is CASRTEGADTQYF. The CDR3 region has the DNA TGTGCCAGCAGGACCGAGGGGGCAGATACGCAGTATTTT.

The chain has TRBV23-1 and TRBJ2-5, with unresolved D. TRBV23-1 counts as an open reading frame of uncertain function. The CDR3 has 15 residues. Trimming cost V 7 bases and J 1 base, with 16 bases left between them. CDR3 amino acids: CASTPRWGPQETQYF. In nucleotides, the CDR3 is TGCGCCAGCACACCTCGATGGGGTCCCCAAGAGACCCAGTACTTC.

This clonotype showed up just a few times. The chain recombines TRBV19 with TRBJ1-2, with 7 bases fitting TRBD1. The germline V gene encodes CDR1 LNHDA and CDR2 SQIVND (reference sequence). The CDR3 contains 14 residues. J was trimmed by 7 bases and V by 3 bases; bases with no gene match: 8. The CDR3 is CASSIYRGAGGYTF. The CDR3, as DNA: TGTGCCAGTAGTATCTACAGGGGCGCGGGTGGCTACACCTTC.

This clonotype has just one count. The J gene is TRBJ2-1, the V gene TRBV19, with 7 positions matching TRBD1. Germline loops: CDR1 LNHDA, CDR2 SQIVND (reference sequence). J was trimmed by 7 bases and V by 4 bases; bases with no gene match: 13. The CDR3 spans 16 residues. This CDR3 is CASSRDREWISNEQFF. CDR3 DNA: TGTGCCAGTAGTAGAGACAGGGAATGGATCTCTAATGAGCAGTTCTTC.

For this clonotype: The junction departs from the called germline gene at one end, perhaps through a read error. The chain employs TRBV20-1 and TRBJ1-1, with D maybe TRBD1 (6 bases). This CDR3 spans 13 amino acids. The V gene's germline CDR1 is DFQATT and CDR2 SNEGSKA (reference sequence). CDR3 sequence reads: CSAQTGRNAEAFF. The CDR3 DNA sequence: TGCAGTGCCCAGACAGGCCGGAACGCTGAAGCTTTCTTT.

A single count supports this clonotype. The rearrangement uses TRBV5-4 and TRBJ2-5; TRBD2 aligns across 9 bases. The germline V gene has CDR1 SGHNT and CDR2 YYREEE (reference sequence). Losses at the gene ends were 3 bases for V and 2 bases for J; bases not matched to a gene: 8. This CDR3 contains 16 residues. The CDR3 DNA reads as TGTGCCAGCAGCTCCGAGGGGCGGGGGGGGCAAGAGACCCAGTACTTC. Translated: CASSSEGRGGQETQYF.

A few counts support this clonotype. The V call is TRBV7-2, the J call TRBJ1-2; D perhaps matches TRBD1 (5 bases). The germline V and J ends were trimmed by 1 base and 2 bases, with 14 bases remaining between them. This CDR3 comprises 16 residues. From germline, CDR1 is SGHTA and CDR2 FQGNSA. This chain's CDR3 is CASSLDPGQANYGYTF. CDR3 bases: TGTGCCAGCAGCTTAGACCCTGGACAAGCCAACTATGGCTACACCTTC.

The rearrangement links TRBV15 to TRBJ2-1; 9 nucleotides align to TRBD1. Germline V gives CDR1 LNHNV, CDR2 YYDKDF (reference sequence). V shed 2 bases, J shed 7 bases, and the junction held 24 bases outside the gene matches. This CDR3 is built from 21 residues. The CDR3: CATSRPGQGRAVGGRLNEQFF. The CDR3 DNA sequence: TGTGCCACCAGCAGACCGGGACAGGGACGAGCGGTCGGGGGGCGACTTAATGAGCAGTTCTTC.

This sequence joins TRBV11-2 and TRBJ1-3; no definite D call. CDR3 size: 13 residues. Trimming removed 1 base from V and 0 bases from J, with 1 base in between. Germline V lookup: CDR1 SGHAT, CDR2 FQNNGV. The CDR3 loop is CASSLASGNTIYF. CDR3 coding DNA: TGTGCCAGCAGCTTAGCCTCTGGAAACACCATATATTTT.

This clonotype was seen a few times. The V gene is TRBV7-9, the J gene TRBJ2-2; unclear D gene. V lost 2 bases and J lost 5, with 3 bases in between. The CDR3 totals 12 residues. Germline assignment: CDR1 SEHNR and CDR2 FQNEAQ (reference sequence). The CDR3 DNA is TGTGCCAGCAGCTTAAGTACCGGGGAGCTGTTTTTT. Its protein is CASSLSTGELFF. Full variable domain (outside the CDR3, taken from reference TRBV7-9 and TRBJ2-2): DTGVSQNPRHKITKRGQNVTFRCDPISEHNRLYWYRQTLGQGPEFLTYFQNEAQLEKSRLLSDRFSAERPKGSFSTLEIQRTEQGDSAMYLCASSLSTGELFFGEGSRLTVL.

The gene calls are TRBV7-6 and TRBJ1-3; D not resolved. Germline-derived CDR1 and CDR2 are SGHVS and FNYEAQ. The CDR3 spans 15 residues. Trimming removed 5 bases from V and 1 base from J, with 12 bases in between. The chain's CDR3 is CASSPRGGSGNTIYF. The CDR3 DNA reads TGTGCCAGCAGCCCTCGGGGAGGTTCTGGAAACACCATATATTTT.

This clonotype was counted only a few times. The CDR3 DNA reads as TGTGCCAGCAGTCCCTACAGGGGCGGCTACACCTTC. It translates to CASSPYRGGYTF. This chain connects TRBV6-2 or TRBV6-3 to TRBJ1-2; TRBD1 matches 7 bases. Germline V CDR1 and CDR2: MNHEY, SVGEGT. After removal of 5 bases from V and 8 bases from J, the junction contained 5 bases not matched to a gene. The CDR3 is 12 amino acids.